What follows describes a single T cell receptor (beta chain). Antigen specificity is unknown. Sequenced by immunoSEQ multiplex PCR; TCRdb stores in-frame clones only, minus some. The sample shows 20,000 to 25,000 clones, around 72% of them seen only once. Before sequencing took place, the ViraFEST assay used viral peptide pools to expand antigen-specific CD4+ T cells. Culture proceeded for about 11 days, and CD4+ T cells were then isolated. The vaccine recipients had no prior SARS-CoV-2 infection, with negative nucleocapsid antibodies. The germline V gene has CDR1 MNHEY and CDR2 SVGAGI. With 8 bases clipped from V and 7 bases from J, the junction kept 13 bases outside the gene matches. This CDR3 has 14 residues. The data originate from a study of vaccination effects on CD4 cells after COVID-19.

The sequence was collected from a human donor who received a COVID-19 vaccine. This chain connects TRBV6-5 to TRBJ1-1, with 7 bases matching TRBD1. The sequencing here drew on CD4+ T cells from PBMCs cultured with HCoV-NL63 spike peptides, taken before COVID-19 vaccination. CDR3 nucleotide sequence: TGTGCCAGCCTCAGCGCCGGGACAGTATTTGAAGCTTTCTTT. It is translated as CASLSAGTVFEAFF.